Listed below are T cell receptor beta chains from one sample, sequenced in a study of control samples from healthy donors and cancer patients. Assay used: immunoSEQ multiplex PCR; TCRdb lists only in-frame clones, some missing. Of about 120,000 clones in the sample, more than 75% are singletons; the top ten hold 1.5% to 2%. The sequenced material came from blood. These receptors were collected from a man aged 18 to 30 in good health. Both conserved end residues are part of each CDR3. Fields, in order: D gene, J gene, clone size, V gene, CDR3 length, CDR3 protein, CDR3 DNA. D genes are given only for firm matches. Not all rows give a size; the values are once, few, many and, for expanded clones, a class.

>TRBD2|TRBJ2-5|.|TRBV3-1/TRBV3-2|16
CASSQSLTSGRATQYF
TGTGCCAGCAGCCAATCCTTGACTAGCGGGAGGGCGACCCAGTACTTC
>.|TRBJ2-1|.|TRBV18|13
CASSPIHRTEQFF
TGTGCCAGCTCACCAATCCATCGAACAGAGCAGTTCTTC
>.|TRBJ1-5|.|TRBV12-3/TRBV12-4|13
CASSFGGNQPQHF
TGTGCCAGCAGTTTTGGTGGCAATCAGCCCCAGCATTTT
>.|TRBJ2-7|.|TRBV6-5|14
CASSYSTPAYEQYF
TGTGCCAGCAGTTACTCGACTCCCGCCTACGAGCAGTACTTC
>TRBD2|TRBJ2-4|.|TRBV28|18
CASSSTSGRALGKNIQYF
TGTGCCAGCAGTTCGACTAGCGGGAGGGCCCTTGGCAAAAACATTCAGTACTTC
>.|TRBJ1-2|once|TRBV29-1|14
CSVEKVPENYGYTF
TGCAGCGTTGAAAAGGTACCCGAGAACTATGGCTACACCTTC
>.|TRBJ2-3|.|TRBV4-3|16
CASSQDITSQADTQYF
TGCGCCAGCAGCCAAGATATTACTAGCCAGGCAGATACGCAGTATTTT
>.|TRBJ2-2|.|TRBV9|15
CASSASLGVTGELFF
TGTGCCAGCAGCGCGTCGTTGGGGGTCACCGGGGAGCTGTTTTTT
>.|TRBJ1-1|once|TRBV19|15
CASSPQTVLGTEAFF
TGTGCCAGTAGTCCCCAGACAGTCTTGGGGACTGAAGCTTTCTTT
>.|TRBJ2-3|.|TRBV7-3|14
CASSLGGNGDTQYF
TGTGCCAGCAGCTTAGGGGGGAATGGAGATACGCAGTATTTT
>TRBD1|TRBJ1-4|.|TRBV6-5|15
CASSYLDRVTEKLFF
TGTGCCAGCAGTTACCTGGACAGGGTGACTGAAAAACTGTTTTTT
>.|TRBJ2-7|.|TRBV9|13
CASSGTDSYEQYF
TGTGCCAGCAGCGGGACTGACTCCTACGAGCAGTACTTC
>.|TRBJ1-6|.|TRBV7-9|15
CASSSLRLVGTPLHF
TGTGCCAGCAGCTCACTACGACTGGTTGGGACACCCCTCCACTTT
>.|TRBJ2-7|.|TRBV7-2|14
CASSPGFGSYEQYF
TGTGCCAGCAGCCCGGGGTTTGGCTCCTACGAGCAGTACTTC
>TRBD1|TRBJ1-1|.|TRBV19|20
CASSIRIPPGQTPPGTEAFF
TGTGCCAGTAGTATACGGATCCCCCCGGGACAGACCCCTCCAGGCACTGAAGCTTTCTTT
>TRBD1|TRBJ1-4|.|TRBV19|14
CASSPTGLNEKLFF
TGTGCCAGTAGCCCGACAGGGCTTAATGAAAAACTGTTTTTT
>.|TRBJ2-4|.|TRBV21-1|15
CASSGQGLAKNIQYF
TGTGCCAGCAGTGGACAGGGACTAGCCAAAAACATTCAGTACTTC
>.|TRBJ2-7|.|TRBV5-4|14
CASIPDREVKEQYF
TGTGCCAGCATCCCCGACAGGGAGGTAAAGGAGCAGTACTTC
>TRBD1|TRBJ1-2|.|TRBV4-3|18
CASSPRLGQGASNYGYTF
TGCGCCAGCAGCCCACGTCTTGGACAGGGGGCGTCTAACTATGGCTACACCTTC
>.|TRBJ1-2|.|TRBV19|16
CASSIPGGHLLNGYTF
TGTGCCAGTAGTATCCCCGGGGGGCATTTACTAAATGGCTACACCTTC
>TRBD1|TRBJ2-2|.|TRBV15|15
CATSRTGGNTGELFF
TGTGCCACCAGCAGGACAGGGGGGAACACCGGGGAGCTGTTTTTT
>.|TRBJ2-6|.|TRBV11-3|16
CASSLGGGTGANVLTF
TGTGCCAGCAGCTTAGGTGGAGGGACTGGGGCCAACGTCCTGACTTTC
>.|TRBJ1-6|.|TRBV11-2|13
CASSPGQTSPLHF
TGTGCCAGCAGTCCCGGACAGACCTCACCCCTCCACTTT